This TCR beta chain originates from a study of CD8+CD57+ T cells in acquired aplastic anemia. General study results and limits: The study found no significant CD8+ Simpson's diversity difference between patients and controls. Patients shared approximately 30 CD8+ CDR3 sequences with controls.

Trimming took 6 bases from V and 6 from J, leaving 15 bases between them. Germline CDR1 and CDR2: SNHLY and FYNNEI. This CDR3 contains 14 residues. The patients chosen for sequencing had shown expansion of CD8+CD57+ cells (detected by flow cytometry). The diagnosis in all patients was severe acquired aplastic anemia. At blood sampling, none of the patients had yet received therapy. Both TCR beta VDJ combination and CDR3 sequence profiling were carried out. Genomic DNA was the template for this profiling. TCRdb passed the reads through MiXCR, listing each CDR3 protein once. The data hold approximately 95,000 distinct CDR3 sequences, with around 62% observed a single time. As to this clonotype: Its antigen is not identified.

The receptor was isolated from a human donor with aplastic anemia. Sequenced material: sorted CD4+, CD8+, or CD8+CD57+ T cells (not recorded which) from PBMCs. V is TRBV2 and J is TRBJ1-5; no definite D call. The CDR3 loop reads CASSGGPPRQPQHF. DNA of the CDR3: TGTGCCAGCAGCGGAGGGCCCCCCCGTCAGCCCCAGCATTTT.